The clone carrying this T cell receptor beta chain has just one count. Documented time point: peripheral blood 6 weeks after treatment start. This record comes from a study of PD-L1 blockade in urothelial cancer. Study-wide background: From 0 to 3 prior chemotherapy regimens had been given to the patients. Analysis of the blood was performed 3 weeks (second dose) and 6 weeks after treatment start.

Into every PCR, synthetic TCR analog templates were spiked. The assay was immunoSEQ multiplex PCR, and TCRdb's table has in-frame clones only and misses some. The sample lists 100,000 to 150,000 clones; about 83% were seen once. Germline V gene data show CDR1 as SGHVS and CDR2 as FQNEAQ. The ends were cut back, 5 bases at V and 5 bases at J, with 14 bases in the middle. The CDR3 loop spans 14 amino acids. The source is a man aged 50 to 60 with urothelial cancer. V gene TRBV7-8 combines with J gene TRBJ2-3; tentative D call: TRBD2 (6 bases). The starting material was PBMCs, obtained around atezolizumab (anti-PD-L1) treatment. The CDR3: CASSASGVKDTQYF. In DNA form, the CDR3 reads TGTGCCAGCAGCGCCTCGGGAGTGAAAGATACGCAGTATTTT.